Listed here are 2 T cell receptor beta chains from one sample, sequenced in a study of blood T cell repertoires in COVID-19. The repertoire was sequenced with immunoSEQ multiplex PCR; TCRdb's copy has only in-frame clones and lacks some. The table includes 110,000 or so clones, about 88% detected once. The sample comprised peripheral blood. Source of these receptors: a woman in her seventies who had recovered from COVID-19.

This sequence joins TRBV4-1 and TRBJ2-5; 9 bases match TRBD2. Germline V gene lookup returns CDR1 MGHRA and CDR2 YSYEKL. Trimming removed 4 bases from V and 4 bases from J; junction bases left unmatched: 10. CDR3 length: 16 residues. CDR3 amino acids: CASSPRGGATPETQYF. Written as DNA, the CDR3 is TGCGCCAGCAGCCCCCGCGGGGGGGCCACCCCAGAGACCCAGTACTTC.

J is TRBJ2-5 and V is TRBV7-6, with TRBD1 matching 8 bases. The CDR3 extends over 15 amino acids. Per the germline V gene, CDR1 is SGHVS and CDR2 is FNYEAQ. After removal of 3 bases from V and 7 bases from J, the junction contained 10 bases not matched to a gene. The CDR3 DNA sequence: TGTGCCAGCAGCTTCCAGGACAGGGCCGCAGGGACCCAGTACTTC. This codes for CASSFQDRAAGTQYF.